Each of the 21 T cell receptor beta chains below was sequenced from the same sample in a study of identical twins. TCRdb reanalysed the 5' RACE reads using MiXCR and keeps one entry per CDR3 protein. The profile shows over 550,000 distinct CDR3 sequences, about 7.6% of them singletons. These data were also reused for a study on yellow fever vaccine responses in identical twins.

Material: PBMCs. The origin of the receptors is a woman between 18 and 30 years old in good health.

This clonotype was found many times. The chain couples TRBV7-6 to TRBJ2-2; D perhaps matches TRBD1 (6 bases). The CDR3 sequence is 19 residues long. The germline V gene has CDR1 SGHVS and CDR2 FNYEAQ. V lost 2 bases, J lost 2 bases, and 21 bases lay in between. The CDR3 sequence is CASSLQDRTLEVNTGELFF. The CDR3 DNA reads as TGTGCCAGCAGCTTACAGGACAGAACGTTGGAGGTCAACACCGGGGAGCTGTTTTTT.

The table lists this clonotype with many counts. The chain employs TRBV7-6 and TRBJ2-3, with D possibly TRBD2 on 5 matching bases. Per germline, CDR1 SGHVS and CDR2 FNYEAQ. The CDR3 runs to 14 residues. Trimming cost V 6 bases and J 4 bases, with 14 bases left between them. The CDR3 DNA is TGTGCCAGCAGGTCCCCGGGGAACGCAGATACGCAGTATTTT. Its translation is CASRSPGNADTQYF.

Only a few counts were recorded for this clonotype. The chain recombines TRBV6-5 with TRBJ2-3; D may be TRBD2 (6 bases). The CDR3 consists of 14 residues. Germline V gene lookup returns CDR1 MNHEY and CDR2 SVGAGI. V lost 6 bases and J 1 base, leaving 11 bases between the germline ends. The CDR3 reads CASRLRLGTDTQYF. The CDR3 DNA sequence: TGTGCCAGCAGGTTAAGACTAGGCACAGATACGCAGTATTTT.

In its sample, this clonotype was seen many times. The chain carries TRBV6-2 or TRBV6-3 and TRBJ1-3, with TRBD1 matching 7 bases. The CDR3 totals 13 residues. Germline V gives CDR1 MNHEY, CDR2 SVGEGT. The J segment lost 2 bases and the V segment lost 11 bases, leaving 6 bases of the junction unmatched. Written as DNA, the CDR3 is TGTGCCGTTGTAAGGGGGCCTGGAAACACCATATATTTT. The encoded protein is CAVVRGPGNTIYF.

This clonotype occurred a few times. The chain employs TRBV12-3 or TRBV12-4 and TRBJ2-3, with no clear D. This CDR3 contains 14 residues. The V end lost 5 bases, the J end lost 6 bases, and 15 bases lay between the germline ends. CDR3 DNA: TGTGCCAGCAGTGGAAGGGCCGACCGGGATACGCAGTATTTT. This sequence encodes CASSGRADRDTQYF.

This clonotype occurred a few times. The chain employs TRBV5-1 and TRBJ2-2, with no clear D. Germline CDR1 and CDR2: SGHRS and YFSETQ. The V and J ends lost 1 base and 4 bases respectively, with 8 bases between them. This CDR3 has 14 residues. The DNA for the CDR3 is TGCGCCAGCAGCTTGTTAGGTTTCACCGGGGAGCTGTTTTTT. This translates into CASSLLGFTGELFF.

This clonotype showed up many times. This chain connects TRBV12-3 or TRBV12-4 to TRBJ2-3; the D gene is possibly TRBD1 (6 bases). V dropped 6 bases and J dropped 0 bases, with 13 bases sitting between them. This CDR3 contains 15 residues. Written as DNA, the CDR3 is TGTGCCAGCAGGCTACAGGGTACTAGCACAGATACGCAGTATTTT. Translated, it gives CASRLQGTSTDTQYF.

In its sample, this clonotype was seen a few times. The chain combines TRBV2 with TRBJ2-1; possibly TRBD2 for D (6 bases). Trimming shortened V by 3 bases and J by 5 bases, and 17 bases separated the two germline ends. The germline CDR1 and CDR2 sequences are SNHLY and FYNNEI. This CDR3 contains 16 residues. The CDR3 is CASSDSFPSVNNEQFF. For the CDR3, the DNA is TGTGCCAGCAGTGATTCGTTCCCTAGCGTAAACAATGAGCAGTTCTTC.

The chain recombines TRBV20-1 with TRBJ2-1, with TRBD1 identical over 7 bases. The CDR3 totals 15 residues. CDR1 is DFQATT and CDR2 is SNEGSKA in the germline V gene (reference sequence). Trimming removed 5 bases from V and 2 bases from J; junction bases left unmatched: 9. The CDR3 sequence is CSASQYRGAYNEQFF. The CDR3 bases are TGCAGTGCTTCTCAATACAGGGGTGCCTACAATGAGCAGTTCTTC.

This clonotype has more than one count but fewer than ten. This sequence joins TRBV4-2 and TRBJ2-1, with 8 bases matching TRBD2. This CDR3 spans 15 amino acids. With 0 bases clipped from V and 7 bases from J, the junction kept 5 bases outside the gene matches. Germline V CDR1 and CDR2: LGHNA, YNFKEQ. Here the CDR3 DNA reads TGTGCCAGCAGCCAAGATCTGGGACTAGTAAATGAGCAGTTCTTC. Its translation: CASSQDLGLVNEQFF.

This clonotype was detected ten times or more. V gene TRBV20-1 combines with J gene TRBJ1-5; a possible D gene is TRBD1 (5 bases). Between the trimmed V and J ends, which lost 2 bases and 3 bases, there was a span of 20 bases. Germline V gene data show CDR1 as DFQATT and CDR2 as SNEGSKA (reference sequence). The CDR3 extends over 17 amino acids. The CDR3 loop is CSARPKGHNPYNQPQHF. For the CDR3, the DNA is TGCAGTGCTAGACCCAAGGGGCACAACCCTTACAATCAGCCCCAGCATTTT.

This clonotype was counted many times. The genes are TRBV9 and TRBJ1-1; D unclear. This CDR3 has 13 residues. The germline V gene encodes CDR1 SGDLS and CDR2 YYNGEE. Trimming left V 0 bases short and J 8 bases short, with 11 bases between. In DNA, the CDR3 is TGTGCCAGCAGCGTAGCTGAAGGGTCCGAAGCTTTCTTT. Encoded protein: CASSVAEGSEAFF.

The genes are TRBV5-1 and TRBJ2-5; 8 positions match TRBD2. From germline, CDR1 is SGHRS and CDR2 YFSETQ. V was pared by 1 base and J by 5 bases, with 7 bases of the junction left unmatched. The length of the CDR3 is 15 residues. This CDR3 reads CASSLRGLVRETQYF. The CDR3 DNA reads TGCGCCAGCAGCTTGAGGGGACTAGTACGGGAGACCCAGTACTTC.

The chain uses TRBV3-1 and TRBJ1-2; D uncertain. CDR1 and CDR2 (germline): LGHDT, YNNKEL (reference sequence). The CDR3 is 15 residues long. V was cut by 1 base and J by 5 bases, with 14 bases left in between. In DNA form, the CDR3 reads TGTGCCAGCAGCCAAGGCAACTCCTACCCTTATGGCTACACCTTC. This encodes CASSQGNSYPYGYTF.

At least ten counts were recorded for this clonotype. The rearrangement joins TRBV28 to TRBJ2-1; 9 bases match TRBD1. Unmatched junction bases numbered 10, after V lost 3 bases and J lost 7 bases. The length of the CDR3 is 16 residues. Germline CDR1 MDHEN, CDR2 SYDVKM. The DNA for the CDR3 is TGTGCCAGCAGTTTTATCAGGGACAGGGTTTTGAATGAGCAGTTCTTC. Its translation is CASSFIRDRVLNEQFF.

This clonotype was counted only a few times. The V gene is TRBV20-1, the J gene TRBJ2-3, with 13 bases identical to TRBD2. The CDR3 is 15 amino acids. The V gene end was trimmed by 6 bases and the J gene end by 1 base; junction bases not matched to a gene: 4. Looked up from germline, CDR1 is DFQATT and CDR2 is SNEGSKA (reference sequence). Here the CDR3 reads CSAFGLAGGTDTQYF. Here the CDR3 DNA reads TGCAGTGCGTTCGGACTAGCGGGGGGCACAGATACGCAGTATTTT.

The chain is built from TRBV10-1 and TRBJ2-2; D gene unclear. Looked up from germline, CDR1 is WNHNN and CDR2 is SYGVQD (reference sequence). This CDR3 contains 14 residues. Trimming stripped 6 bases from V and 1 base from J, with 9 bases between. The CDR3 DNA follows: TGCGCCAGCAGACGGCAAAAGAACACCGGGGAGCTGTTTTTT. This translates into CASRRQKNTGELFF.

This clonotype was counted between two and nine times. The chain couples TRBV10-3 to TRBJ2-3; 9 bases align to TRBD2. Germline trimming cut 8 bases from V and 0 bases from J; bases unmatched to any gene: 9. There are 16 residues in the CDR3. Germline CDR1 is ENHRY and CDR2 is SYGVKD. CDR3 bases: TGTGCCATCGGACCCCCTACTAGCGGGAGCACAGATACGCAGTATTTT. Encoded protein: CAIGPPTSGSTDTQYF.

This clonotype occurred many times. The genes are TRBV18 and TRBJ1-4, with 8 bases identical to TRBD1. The V segment lost 0 bases and the J segment 4 bases; nucleotides outside the gene matches: 1. Germline V gene lookup returns CDR1 KGHSH and CDR2 LQKENI. The CDR3 runs 15 residues. CDR3 coding DNA: TGTGCCAGCTCACCACCGGGACAGGTTAATGAAAAACTGTTTTTT. This sequence encodes CASSPPGQVNEKLFF.

This clonotype occurred many times. The rearrangement uses TRBV27 and TRBJ1-5; D not certain. The V end lost 8 bases, the J end lost 2 bases, and 13 bases lay between the germline ends. The CDR3 is 14 amino acids. The germline V gene encodes CDR1 MNHEY and CDR2 SMNVEV (reference sequence). The CDR3 coding sequence is TGTGCCAGCGGCCCACTAAATGGCAATCAGCCCCAGCATTTT. Translation: CASGPLNGNQPQHF.

This clonotype was seen a few times. V gene TRBV15 combines with J gene TRBJ2-3; D may be TRBD1 or TRBD2 (5 bases each). Germline lookup yields CDR1 LNHNV and CDR2 YYDKDF (reference sequence). Trimming removed 1 base from V and 14 bases from J, with 19 bases in between. This CDR3 has 14 residues. The CDR3 region has the DNA TGTGCCACCAGCAGAGCACAAGAGGGCAGGGAGCGGTATTTT. Its protein is CATSRAQEGRERYF.